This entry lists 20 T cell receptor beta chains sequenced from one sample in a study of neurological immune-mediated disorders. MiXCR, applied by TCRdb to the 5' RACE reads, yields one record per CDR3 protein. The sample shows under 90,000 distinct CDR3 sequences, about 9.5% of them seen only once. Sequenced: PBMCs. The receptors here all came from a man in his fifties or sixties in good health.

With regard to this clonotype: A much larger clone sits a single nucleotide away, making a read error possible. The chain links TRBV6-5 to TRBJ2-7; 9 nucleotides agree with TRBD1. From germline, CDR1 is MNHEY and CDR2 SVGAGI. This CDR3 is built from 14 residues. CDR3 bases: TGTGTCAGCAGCTTATGGACAGGGGCTAACGAGCAGTACTTC. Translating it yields CVSSLWTGANEQYF.

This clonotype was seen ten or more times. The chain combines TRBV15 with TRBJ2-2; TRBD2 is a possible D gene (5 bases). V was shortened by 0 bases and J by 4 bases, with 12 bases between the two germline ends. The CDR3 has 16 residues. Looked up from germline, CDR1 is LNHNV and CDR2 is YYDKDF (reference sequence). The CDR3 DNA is TGTGCCACCAGCAGAGATTTTGGAGGAGGCACCGGGGAGCTGTTTTTT. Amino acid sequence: CATSRDFGGGTGELFF.

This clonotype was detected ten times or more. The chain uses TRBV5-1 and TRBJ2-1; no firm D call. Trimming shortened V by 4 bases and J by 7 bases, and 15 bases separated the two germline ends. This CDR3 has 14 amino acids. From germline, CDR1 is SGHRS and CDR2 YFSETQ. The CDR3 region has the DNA TGCGCCAGCAGCCAGCCACTGAGTCGAAATGAGCAGTTCTTC. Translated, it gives CASSQPLSRNEQFF.

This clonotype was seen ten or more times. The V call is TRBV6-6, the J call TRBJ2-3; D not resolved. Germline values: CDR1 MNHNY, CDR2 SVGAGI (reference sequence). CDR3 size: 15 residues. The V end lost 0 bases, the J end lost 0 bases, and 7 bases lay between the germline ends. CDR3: CASSYSETSTDTQYF. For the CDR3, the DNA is TGTGCCAGCAGTTACTCGGAAACTAGCACAGATACGCAGTATTTT.

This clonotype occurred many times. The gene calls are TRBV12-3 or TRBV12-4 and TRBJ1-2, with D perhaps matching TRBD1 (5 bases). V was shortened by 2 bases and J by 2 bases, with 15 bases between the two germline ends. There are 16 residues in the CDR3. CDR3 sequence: CASSLKGQGGNYGYTF. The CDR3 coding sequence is TGTGCCAGCAGTTTAAAGGGGCAGGGAGGCAACTATGGCTACACCTTC.

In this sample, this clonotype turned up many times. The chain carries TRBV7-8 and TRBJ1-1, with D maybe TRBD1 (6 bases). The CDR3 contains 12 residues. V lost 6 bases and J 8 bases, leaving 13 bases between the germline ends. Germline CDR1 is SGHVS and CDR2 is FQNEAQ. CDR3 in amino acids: CASSGRGPEAFF. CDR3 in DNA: TGTGCCAGCAGTGGCAGGGGACCCGAAGCTTTCTTT.

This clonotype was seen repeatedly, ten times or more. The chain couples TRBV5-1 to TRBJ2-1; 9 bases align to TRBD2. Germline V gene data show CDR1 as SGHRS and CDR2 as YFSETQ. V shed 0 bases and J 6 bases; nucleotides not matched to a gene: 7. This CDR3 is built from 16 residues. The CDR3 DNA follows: TGCGCCAGCAGCTTGGGGGCGGGAGGGCCTGGCAATGAGCAGTTCTTC. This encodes CASSLGAGGPGNEQFF.

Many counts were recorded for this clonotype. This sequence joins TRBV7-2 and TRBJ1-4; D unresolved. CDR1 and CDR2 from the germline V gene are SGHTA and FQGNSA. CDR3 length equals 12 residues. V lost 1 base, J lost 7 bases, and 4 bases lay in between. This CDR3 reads CASSLVTEKLFF. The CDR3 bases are TGTGCCAGCAGCTTAGTAACTGAAAAACTGTTTTTT.

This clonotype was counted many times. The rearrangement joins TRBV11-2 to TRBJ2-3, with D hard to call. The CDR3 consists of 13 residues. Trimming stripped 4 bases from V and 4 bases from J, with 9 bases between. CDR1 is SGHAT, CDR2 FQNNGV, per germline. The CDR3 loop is CASSSQKADTQYF. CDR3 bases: TGTGCCAGCAGCTCCCAGAAGGCAGATACGCAGTATTTT.

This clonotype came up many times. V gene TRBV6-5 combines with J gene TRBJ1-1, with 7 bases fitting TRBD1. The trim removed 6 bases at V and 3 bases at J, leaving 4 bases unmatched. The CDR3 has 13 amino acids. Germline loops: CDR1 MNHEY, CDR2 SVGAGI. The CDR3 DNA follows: TGTGCCAGCAGCCCCGGGACAGACACTGAAGCTTTCTTT. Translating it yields CASSPGTDTEAFF.

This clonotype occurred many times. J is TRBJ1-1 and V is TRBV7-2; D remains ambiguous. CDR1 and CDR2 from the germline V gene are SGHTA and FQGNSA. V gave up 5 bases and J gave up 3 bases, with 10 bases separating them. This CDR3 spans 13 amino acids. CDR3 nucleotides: TGTGCCAGCAGCCCCCAGGAGGACACTGAAGCTTTCTTT. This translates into CASSPQEDTEAFF.

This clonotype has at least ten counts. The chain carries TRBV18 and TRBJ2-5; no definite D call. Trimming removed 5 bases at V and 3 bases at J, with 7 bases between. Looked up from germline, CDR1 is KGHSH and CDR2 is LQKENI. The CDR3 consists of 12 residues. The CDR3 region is CASSRQKETQYF. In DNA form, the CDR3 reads TGTGCCAGCTCAAGGCAGAAAGAGACCCAGTACTTC.

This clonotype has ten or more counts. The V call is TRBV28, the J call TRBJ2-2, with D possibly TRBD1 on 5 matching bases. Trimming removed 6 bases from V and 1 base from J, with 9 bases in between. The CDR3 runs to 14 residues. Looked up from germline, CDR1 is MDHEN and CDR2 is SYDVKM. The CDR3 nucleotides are TGTGCCAGCAGGGACGGACAGAACACCGGGGAGCTGTTTTTT. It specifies CASRDGQNTGELFF.

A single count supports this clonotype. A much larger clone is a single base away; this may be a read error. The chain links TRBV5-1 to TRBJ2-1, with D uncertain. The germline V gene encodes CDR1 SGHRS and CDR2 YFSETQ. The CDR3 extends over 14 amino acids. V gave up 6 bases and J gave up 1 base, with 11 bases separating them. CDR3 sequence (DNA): TGCGCCAGCACCCAGTGTGAATCCTACAATGAGCAGTTCTTC. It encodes CASTQCESYNEQFF.

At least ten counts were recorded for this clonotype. The CDR3 nucleotides read TGTGCCAGCAGCTTTTCGGCTAGCGGCACCGGGGAGCTGTTTTTT. This encodes CASSFSASGTGELFF. V usage is TRBV7-2 and J usage is TRBJ2-2; 7 nucleotides agree with TRBD2. CDR3 length: 15 residues. The junction had 5 bases not matched to a gene; V was cut back by 3 bases and J by 4 bases. The germline CDR1 and CDR2 sequences are SGHTA and FQGNSA.

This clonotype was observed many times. CDR3 in amino acids: CASSHTGGLDDTDTQYF. The CDR3 DNA is TGCGCCAGCAGCCACACTGGGGGACTAGACGACACAGATACGCAGTATTTT. This chain links TRBV4-1 with TRBJ2-3; 8 bases map to TRBD2. V was pared by 3 bases and J by 2 bases, with 10 bases of the junction left unmatched. Germline CDR1 is MGHRA and CDR2 is YSYEKL. The CDR3 runs to 17 residues.

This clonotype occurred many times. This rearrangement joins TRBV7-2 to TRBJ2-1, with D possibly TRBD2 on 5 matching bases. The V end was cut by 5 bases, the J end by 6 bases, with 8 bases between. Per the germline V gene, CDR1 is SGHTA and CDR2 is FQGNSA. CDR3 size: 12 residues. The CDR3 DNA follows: TGTGCCAGCAGCCCGGACTCCAATGAGCAGTTCTTC. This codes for CASSPDSNEQFF.

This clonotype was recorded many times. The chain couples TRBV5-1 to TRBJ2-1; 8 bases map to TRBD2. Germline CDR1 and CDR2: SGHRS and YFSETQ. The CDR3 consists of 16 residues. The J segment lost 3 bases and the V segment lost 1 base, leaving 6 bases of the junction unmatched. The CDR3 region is CASSLSPGGVYNEQFF. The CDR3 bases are TGCGCCAGCAGCTTGTCGCCGGGGGGGGTCTACAATGAGCAGTTCTTC.

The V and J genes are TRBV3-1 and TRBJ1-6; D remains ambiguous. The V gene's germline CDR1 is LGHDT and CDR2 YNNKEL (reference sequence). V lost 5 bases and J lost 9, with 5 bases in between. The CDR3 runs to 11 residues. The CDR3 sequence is CASSSGSPLHF. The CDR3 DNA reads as TGTGCCAGCAGCAGCGGTTCACCCCTCCACTTT. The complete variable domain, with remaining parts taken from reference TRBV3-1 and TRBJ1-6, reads DTAVSQTPKYLVTQMGNDKSIKCEQNLGHDTMYWYKQDSKKFLKIMFSYNNKELIINETVPNRFSPKSPDKAHLNLHINSLELGDSAVYFCASSSGSPLHFGNGTRLTVT.

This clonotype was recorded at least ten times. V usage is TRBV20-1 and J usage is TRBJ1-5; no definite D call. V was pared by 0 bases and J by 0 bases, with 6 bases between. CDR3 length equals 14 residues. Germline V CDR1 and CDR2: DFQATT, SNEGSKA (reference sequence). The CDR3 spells CSARDLISNQPQHF. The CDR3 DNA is TGCAGTGCTAGAGATCTTATTAGCAATCAGCCCCAGCATTTT.